The 10 T cell receptor beta chains below come from one sample, sequenced in a study of cytomegalovirus exposure and HLA in healthy donors. 60 Vbeta and 13 Jbeta primers were used in PCR. TCRdb's table, derived via immunoSEQ multiplex PCR, lists solely in-frame clones and lacks some. There are 120,000 or so clones in the sample; approximately 87% occur only once, and roughly 20% lies in the top ten. What was sequenced was PBMCs. These receptors were obtained from a man aged 18 to 29 in good health and CMV-seropositive.

This rearrangement joins TRBV10-3 to TRBJ2-1, with TRBD1 matching over 8 bases. The CDR3 length is 14 residues. Losses at the gene ends were 4 bases for V and 6 bases for J; bases not matched to a gene: 5. CDR1 and CDR2 from the germline V gene are ENHRY and SYGVKD. The CDR3 DNA follows: TGTGCCATCAGTGCGGACAGGGCCATCAATGAGCAGTTCTTC. This codes for CAISADRAINEQFF.

The rearrangement uses TRBV28 and TRBJ1-2; D gene unclear. Per the germline V gene, CDR1 is MDHEN and CDR2 is SYDVKM. V lost 8 bases and J lost 7, with 14 bases in between. The CDR3 runs to 12 residues. CDR3 amino acids: CASRGMERGYTF. CDR3 DNA: TGTGCCAGCCGCGGGATGGAGCGTGGCTACACCTTC.

The genes are TRBV15 and TRBJ2-7; D possibly corresponds to TRBD1 (6 bases). The CDR3 consists of 15 residues. Trimming cost V 6 bases and J 0 bases, with 15 bases left between them. From germline, CDR1 is LNHNV and CDR2 YYDKDF (reference sequence). The CDR3 sequence: CATRDVTGASYEQYF. The CDR3 DNA is TGTGCCACCAGGGACGTGACAGGAGCCTCCTACGAGCAGTACTTC. The variable domain in full, with the rest retrieved from reference TRBV15 and TRBJ2-7, is DAMVIQNPRYQVTQFGKPVTLSCSQTLNHNVMYWYQQKSSQAPKLLFHYYDKDFNNEADTPDNFQSRRPNTSFCFLDIRSPGLGDTAMYLCATRDVTGASYEQYFGPGTRLTVT.

DNA for the CDR3: TGTGCCAGCAGCCTAAGGGGGGATACGCAGTATTTT. Its translation: CASSLRGDTQYF. This chain connects TRBV14 to TRBJ2-3; tentative D call: TRBD1 (6 bases). Germline V gives CDR1 SGHDN, CDR2 FVKESK. The CDR3 runs 12 residues. The germline V and J ends were trimmed by 4 bases and 6 bases, with 8 bases remaining between them.

This clone was counted once. V gene TRBV11-2 combines with J gene TRBJ2-3; D is unresolved. The CDR3 runs 12 residues. Germline CDR1 SGHAT, CDR2 FQNNGV. V was trimmed by 9 bases and J by 5 bases, leaving 12 bases between them. CDR3 bases: TGTGCCAGTAGGAGTTTTGGAGATACGCAGTATTTT. Amino acid sequence: CASRSFGDTQYF.

Only one count was recorded for this clone. This chain joins TRBV5-6 and TRBJ2-3, with 12 bases identical to TRBD2. V lost 2 bases and J lost 4; bases outside the gene matches: 5. This CDR3 spans 16 amino acids. Germline V gives CDR1 SGHDT, CDR2 YYEEEE. In DNA form, the CDR3 reads TGTGCCAGCAGCTTCGAACTAGCGGGGGGCCCAGATACGCAGTATTTT. Translating it yields CASSFELAGGPDTQYF.

This chain connects TRBV9 to TRBJ1-2; D might be TRBD1 (5 bases). The CDR3 has 14 amino acids. With 5 bases removed from V and 2 bases from J, the gap between germline ends came to 13 bases. CDR1 is SGDLS, CDR2 YYNGEE, per germline. The CDR3 sequence: CASSMEGQNYGYTF. In DNA form, the CDR3 reads TGTGCCAGCAGTATGGAGGGGCAGAACTATGGCTACACCTTC.

This sequence joins TRBV10-3 and TRBJ1-5, with D perhaps TRBD1 (6 bases). Between the trimmed V and J ends, which lost 8 bases and 5 bases, there was a span of 16 bases. The CDR3 covers 14 residues. Germline V gives CDR1 ENHRY, CDR2 SYGVKD. The CDR3 DNA follows: TGTGCCATCGGCTCGGGGGGCCTGGATCAGCCCCAGCATTTT. Its protein product is CAIGSGGLDQPQHF.

This sequence joins TRBV18 and TRBJ2-7; TRBD2 matches 7 bases. The length of the CDR3 is 13 residues. Germline lookup yields CDR1 KGHSH and CDR2 LQKENI. The ends lost 2 bases at V and 6 bases at J; junction bases unmatched: 4. CDR3 sequence: CASSPDGEGEQYF. The CDR3 coding sequence is TGTGCCAGCTCACCAGATGGGGAGGGCGAGCAGTACTTC.

The chain recombines TRBV7-8 with TRBJ1-5; 8 bases agree with TRBD1. The CDR3 contains 17 residues. Germline trimming cut 5 bases from V and 0 bases from J; bases unmatched to any gene: 9. The germline V gene has CDR1 SGHVS and CDR2 FQNEAQ. This CDR3 reads CASSLGGTGASNQPQHF. The CDR3 DNA is TGTGCCAGCAGCCTAGGCGGGACAGGAGCTAGCAATCAGCCCCAGCATTTT.